One and the same sample provided the 9 T cell receptor beta chains below, sequenced in a study of T cell responses to AZD1222 COVID-19 vaccine. The assay was immunoSEQ multiplex PCR, and TCRdb's table has in-frame clones only and misses some. The data contain some 130,000 clones, around 84% of them singletons. Specimen: peripheral blood, collected on day 0 of AZD1222 vaccination. These receptors were collected from an adult in good health.

This sequence joins TRBV10-3 and TRBJ2-7; D not resolved. The V end was cut by 4 bases, the J end by 2 bases, with 6 bases between. This CDR3 region has 12 residues. Per germline, CDR1 ENHRY and CDR2 SYGVKD. The CDR3 region is CAISVDPYEQYF. The CDR3 DNA reads TGTGCCATCAGTGTCGACCCCTACGAGCAGTACTTC.

The chain joins TRBV4-1 to TRBJ1-5; the D is unclear. V was shortened by 0 bases and J by 6 bases, with 6 bases between the two germline ends. This CDR3 region has 13 residues. The germline gives CDR1 MGHRA, CDR2 YSYEKL. The chain's CDR3 is CASSQDLLQPQHF. The DNA for the CDR3 is TGCGCCAGCAGCCAAGATCTTCTTCAGCCCCAGCATTTT.

The chain combines TRBV3-1 (or the pseudogene TRBV3-2) with TRBJ1-2; 7 positions match TRBD1. Unmatched junction bases numbered 0, after V lost 1 base and J lost 4 bases. CDR1 is LGHDT and CDR2 is YNNKEL in the germline V gene (reference sequence). The CDR3 sequence is 13 residues long. CDR3 nucleotide sequence: TGTGCCAGCAGCCAAGGGGACAGCTATGGCTACACCTTC. It is translated as CASSQGDSYGYTF.

The chain joins TRBV5-1 to TRBJ1-6, with 7 bases that match TRBD1. The V gene's germline CDR1 is SGHRS and CDR2 YFSETQ. With 2 bases clipped from V and 7 bases from J, the junction kept 3 bases outside the gene matches. This CDR3 is 14 amino acids long. This CDR3 is CASSLGQVNSPLHF. In DNA form, the CDR3 reads TGCGCCAGCAGCTTAGGACAGGTCAATTCACCCCTCCACTTT.

The chain joins TRBV19 to TRBJ1-1; 8 bases align to TRBD1. The V segment lost 6 bases and the J segment 11 bases; nucleotides outside the gene matches: 8. The CDR3 contains 12 residues. Germline CDR1 LNHDA, CDR2 SQIVND (reference sequence). The CDR3 nucleotides are TGTGCCAGTAGCCCCAGGACAGGGACGGCTTTCTTT. This gives the protein CASSPRTGTAFF.

V is TRBV9 and J is TRBJ1-4; D uncertain. Germline CDR1 reads SGDLS; CDR2 reads YYNGEE. The CDR3 runs 13 residues. V was trimmed by 0 bases and J by 2 bases, leaving 2 bases between them. The DNA for the CDR3 is TGTGCCAGCAGCGTAGGCACTAATGAAAAACTGTTTTTT. It encodes CASSVGTNEKLFF.

The chain has TRBV7-9 and TRBJ2-2; D not resolved. This CDR3 has 14 amino acids. Trimming pared 4 bases from V and 7 bases from J, leaving 13 bases between. The germline CDR1 and CDR2 sequences are SEHNR and FQNEAQ (reference sequence). CDR3 region: CASSSTTLYGELFF. CDR3 sequence (DNA): TGTGCCAGCAGCTCGACCACCTTATACGGGGAGCTGTTTTTT.

V is TRBV3-1 (or the pseudogene TRBV3-2) and J is TRBJ1-6; 8 positions agree with TRBD1. The CDR3 loop spans 15 amino acids. Germline CDR1 reads LGHDT; CDR2 reads YNNKEL (reference sequence). Losses at the gene ends were 5 bases for V and 7 bases for J; bases not matched to a gene: 7. The CDR3 sequence: CASSDGQGPNSPLHF. In DNA, the CDR3 is TGTGCCAGCAGCGATGGACAGGGACCAAATTCACCCCTCCACTTT.

This sequence joins TRBV9 and TRBJ1-2; D might be TRBD1 (6 bases). V was trimmed by 8 bases and J by 2 bases, leaving 13 bases between them. There are 13 residues in the CDR3. Looked up from germline, CDR1 is SGDLS and CDR2 is YYNGEE. The CDR3 loop is CASSGGLNYGYTF. DNA of the CDR3: TGTGCCAGTTCGGGGGGGCTGAACTATGGCTACACCTTC.